The source of this TCR beta chain is a study of shared clonotypes between healthy human individuals. A remark on this clone: Different DNA sequences within this sample yield the same CDR3.

Naive CD45RA+ and memory CD45RA-negative subsets were split from CD4+ cells. The V and J ends lost 3 bases and 0 bases respectively, with 11 bases between them. The CDR3 spans 15 residues. Per the germline V gene, CDR1 is KGHSH and CDR2 is LQKENI. Data came from immunoSEQ multiplex PCR; TCRdb stores just in-frame clones and leaves some out. The table lists 2,500,000 or so clones, more than 85% of them singletons. The sequencing sample was made of naive CD4+ T cells from PBMCs. Specified subset: CD45RA+ positively selected. The chain employs TRBV18 and TRBJ1-2; D remains unclear. This TCR was recovered from a man between 18 and 29 years old in good health. Some clones in this sample may be carry-over from other donors' samples. CDR3 coding DNA: TGTGCCAGCTCACCCTCCGCCGGAACTAACTATGGCTACACCTTC. Translation gives CASSPSAGTNYGYTF.